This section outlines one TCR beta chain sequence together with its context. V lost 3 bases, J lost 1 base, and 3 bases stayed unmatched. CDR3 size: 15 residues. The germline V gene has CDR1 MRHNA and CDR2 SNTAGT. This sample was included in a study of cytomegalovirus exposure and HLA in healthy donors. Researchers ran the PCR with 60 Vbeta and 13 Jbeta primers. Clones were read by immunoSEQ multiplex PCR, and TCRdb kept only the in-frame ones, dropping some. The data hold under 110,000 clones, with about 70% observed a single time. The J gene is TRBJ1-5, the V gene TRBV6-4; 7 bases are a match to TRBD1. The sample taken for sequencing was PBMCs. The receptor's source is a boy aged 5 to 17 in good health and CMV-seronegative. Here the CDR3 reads CASSESGGSNQPQHF. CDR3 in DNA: TGTGCCAGCAGTGAGTCAGGGGGAAGCAATCAGCCCCAGCATTTT.